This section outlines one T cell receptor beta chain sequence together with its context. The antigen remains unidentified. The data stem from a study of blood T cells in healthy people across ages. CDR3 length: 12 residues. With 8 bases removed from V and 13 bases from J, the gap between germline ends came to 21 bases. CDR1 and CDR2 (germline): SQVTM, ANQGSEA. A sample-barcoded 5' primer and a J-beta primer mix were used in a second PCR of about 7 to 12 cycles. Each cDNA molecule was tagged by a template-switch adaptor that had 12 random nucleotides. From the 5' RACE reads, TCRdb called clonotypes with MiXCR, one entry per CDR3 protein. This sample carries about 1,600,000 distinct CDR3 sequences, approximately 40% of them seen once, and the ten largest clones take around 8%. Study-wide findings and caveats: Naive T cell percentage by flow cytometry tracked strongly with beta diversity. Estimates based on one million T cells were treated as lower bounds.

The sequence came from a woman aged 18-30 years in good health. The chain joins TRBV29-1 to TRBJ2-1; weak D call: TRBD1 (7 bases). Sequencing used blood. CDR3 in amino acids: CSCGTVQETQFF. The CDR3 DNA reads TGCAGCTGCGGGACAGTCCAAGAGACCCAGTTCTTC.